This entry lists 18 T cell receptor beta chains sequenced from one sample in a study of patients and donors after allogeneic stem cell transplantation. One entry per CDR3 protein results from TCRdb running MiXCR on the RT-PCR reads. The profile shows approximately 430,000 distinct CDR3 sequences, 16% of them singletons. Sequenced: blood, either unsorted or a sorted T cell fraction (not recorded which). The receptors originated from a human donor who was either an allogeneic HSCT recipient or a stem cell or donor lymphocyte infusion donor (not recorded which). It is not recorded whose cells these are; they may come from a transplant donor.

The chain has TRBV5-1 and TRBJ2-7; TRBD1 aligns across 7 bases. V lost 7 bases and J lost 2; bases outside the gene matches: 6. The CDR3 is made up of 13 amino acids. CDR1 is SGHRS, CDR2 YFSETQ, per germline. CDR3 amino acids: CASGRDRPYEQYF. CDR3 coding DNA: TGCGCCAGCGGTCGGGACAGACCCTACGAGCAGTACTTC.

This clonotype was seen a few times. The CDR3 protein is CASRSYLGPAYEQYF. The DNA of the CDR3 is TGCGCCAGCAGATCCTATTTAGGGCCAGCCTACGAGCAGTACTTC. V gene TRBV5-1 combines with J gene TRBJ2-7, with D uncertain. The CDR3 is made up of 15 amino acids. The V gene lost 5 bases and the J gene lost 2 bases, with 17 bases spanning the gap. The germline CDR1 and CDR2 sequences are SGHRS and YFSETQ.

This clonotype was found many times. The chain uses TRBV29-1 and TRBJ2-1; D could derive from TRBD1 or TRBD2 (5 bases each). The CDR3 loop spans 11 amino acids. Trimming took 7 bases from V and 7 from J, leaving 11 bases between them. Germline lookup yields CDR1 SQVTM and CDR2 ANQGSEA. This CDR3 reads CSAEGLNEQFF. CDR3 bases: TGCAGCGCTGAGGGGCTAAATGAGCAGTTCTTC.

In this sample, this clonotype turned up a few times. The chain combines TRBV6-1 with TRBJ2-7, with TRBD2 identical over 9 bases. The ends lost 7 bases at V and 1 base at J; junction bases unmatched: 8. The germline gives CDR1 MNHNS, CDR2 SASEGT. This CDR3 spans 15 amino acids. The CDR3 loop reads CASTRAGGTSYEQYF. Here the CDR3 DNA reads TGTGCCAGCACGAGAGCGGGAGGTACTTCCTACGAGCAGTACTTC.

Ten or more counts support this clonotype. The chain couples TRBV12-3 or TRBV12-4 to TRBJ2-7; D possibly corresponds to TRBD1 (5 bases). Between the trimmed V and J ends, which lost 6 bases and 0 bases, there was a span of 9 bases. The CDR3 length is 13 residues. CDR3 in amino acids: CASRDTNSYEQYF. The CDR3 DNA is TGTGCCAGCAGGGACACCAACTCCTACGAGCAGTACTTC.

This clonotype appeared a few times. This chain uses TRBV2 with TRBJ2-3, with 8 bases identical to TRBD2. The CDR3 is 16 amino acids. Germline-derived CDR1 and CDR2 are SNHLY and FYNNEI. Trimming cost V 2 bases and J 2 bases; bases outside gene matches: 6. The CDR3 DNA reads TGTGCCAGCAGTGAAATCGGGAGGGCCTCCACAGATACGCAGTATTTT. Residues: CASSEIGRASTDTQYF. Together with reference TRBV2 and TRBJ2-3, the CDR3 gives the full variable domain: EPEVTQTPSHQVTQMGQEVILRCVPISNHLYFYWYRQILGQKVEFLVSFYNNEISEKSEIFDDQFSVERPDGSNFTLKIRSTKLEDSAMYFCASSEIGRASTDTQYFGPGTRLTVL.

Only a few counts were recorded for this clonotype. V gene TRBV9 combines with J gene TRBJ2-1; the D call may be TRBD1 or TRBD2 (5 bases each). This CDR3 is 13 amino acids long. Germline V gene lookup returns CDR1 SGDLS and CDR2 YYNGEE. Trimming took 2 bases from V and 8 from J, leaving 11 bases between them. The chain's CDR3 is CASSVGAGDEQFF. The CDR3 DNA is TGTGCCAGCAGCGTCGGGGCTGGGGATGAGCAGTTCTTC. The whole variable domain, filled in from reference TRBV9 and TRBJ2-1, reads DSGVTQTPKHLITATGQRVTLRCSPRSGDLSVYWYQQSLDQGLQFLIQYYNGEERAKGNILERFSAQQFPDLHSELNLSSLELGDSALYFCASSVGAGDEQFFGPGTRLTVL.

This clonotype showed up just a few times. The chain recombines TRBV29-1 with TRBJ1-5, with TRBD1 as a possible D gene (5 bases). The germline V gene encodes CDR1 SQVTM and CDR2 ANQGSEA. Trimming removed 4 bases at V and 4 bases at J, with 14 bases between. The CDR3 has 14 residues. Written as DNA, the CDR3 is TGCAGCGTTGGGGGGGTCCCGGGGAATCAGCCCCAGCATTTT. Translated: CSVGGVPGNQPQHF.

The chain uses TRBV7-3 and TRBJ2-5, with 8 bases fitting TRBD1. Germline V lookup: CDR1 SGHTA, CDR2 FQGTGA. J lost 3 bases, V lost 5 bases, and 5 bases had no gene match. The CDR3 spans 14 residues. The CDR3 sequence is CASSPRQGKETQYF. The CDR3 DNA is TGTGCCAGCAGCCCAAGACAGGGGAAAGAGACCCAGTACTTC. Using reference TRBV7-3 and TRBJ2-5 for the parts outside the CDR3, the full variable domain is GAGVSQTPSNKVTEKGKYVELRCDPISGHTALYWYRQSLGQGPEFLIYFQGTGAADDSGLPNDRFFAVRPEGSVSTLKIQRTERGDSAVYLCASSPRQGKETQYFGPGTRLLVL.

The sample holds a few counts of this clonotype. This chain links TRBV20-1 with TRBJ1-5; TRBD1 matches at 9 bases. Trimming removed 2 bases from V and 0 bases from J; junction bases left unmatched: 5. The germline V gene encodes CDR1 DFQATT and CDR2 SNEGSKA (reference sequence). CDR3 length equals 16 residues. The CDR3 DNA follows: TGCAGTGCTAGAACAGGGGGCAGTGGTAGCAATCAGCCCCAGCATTTT. Translating gives CSARTGGSGSNQPQHF.

This clonotype has more than one count but fewer than ten. This chain uses TRBV20-1 with TRBJ1-1; D uncertain. Germline CDR1 reads DFQATT; CDR2 reads SNEGSKA (reference sequence). V was cut by 3 bases and J by 1 base, with 6 bases left in between. The CDR3 extends over 12 amino acids. The chain's CDR3 is CSARNRNTEAFF. CDR3 DNA: TGCAGTGCTAGGAACAGGAACACTGAAGCTTTCTTT.

This clonotype has only a few counts. The chain joins TRBV27 to TRBJ2-1; 7 nucleotides line up with TRBD1. The germline CDR1 and CDR2 sequences are MNHEY and SMNVEV (reference sequence). This CDR3 region has 12 residues. J gave up 16 bases and V 6 bases, and 12 bases lay outside the gene matches. CDR3 sequence (DNA): TGTGCCAGCAGGCCCACAGGGGCCTTTTTATTCTTC. This sequence encodes CASRPTGAFLFF.

This clonotype was detected only a few times. The CDR3 DNA follows: TGCGCCAGCAGGGACGACCTGAACACTGAAGCTTTCTTT. It translates to CASRDDLNTEAFF. The genes are TRBV4-3 and TRBJ1-1; D call uncertain. The CDR3 contains 13 residues. V was trimmed by 6 bases and J by 0 bases, leaving 8 bases between them. Germline values: CDR1 LGHNA, CDR2 YSLEER.

This clonotype has only a few counts. V gene TRBV7-3 combines with J gene TRBJ2-5, with D possibly TRBD2 on 6 matching bases. CDR3 length equals 14 residues. The germline CDR1 and CDR2 sequences are SGHTA and FQGTGA. V dropped 2 bases and J dropped 5 bases, with 12 bases sitting between them. In nucleotides, the CDR3 is TGTGCCAGCAGCTTAGGGACTTTGACGGAGACCCAGTACTTC. It is translated as CASSLGTLTETQYF.

The V and J genes are TRBV5-6 and TRBJ2-3; D not certain. Germline V CDR1 and CDR2: SGHDT, YYEEEE. Trimming left V 4 bases short and J 2 bases short, with 14 bases between. This CDR3 comprises 15 residues. The CDR3 region is CASSPLRTYTDTQYF. The CDR3 DNA sequence: TGTGCCAGCAGCCCATTGAGAACCTACACAGATACGCAGTATTTT.

This clonotype was recorded a few times. This chain's CDR3 is CASSKDEWTDQLPDEQFF. The CDR3 nucleotides are TGTGCCAGCAGCAAAGATGAGTGGACAGACCAGCTCCCGGATGAGCAGTTCTTC. V is TRBV21-1 and J is TRBJ2-1; TRBD1, the table's D call, lacks a check against the DNA. TRBV21-1 is flagged as a pseudogene. This CDR3 region has 18 residues.

This clonotype was seen more than once but under ten times. V gene TRBV25-1 combines with J gene TRBJ2-5, with TRBD1 identical over 10 bases. Germline assignment: CDR1 MGHDK and CDR2 SYGVNS. The CDR3 spans 17 residues. The ends lost 4 bases at V and 5 bases at J; junction bases unmatched: 13. Here the CDR3 reads CASSAPVPGQGIETQYF. CDR3 nucleotide sequence: TGTGCCAGCAGTGCGCCTGTACCGGGACAGGGGATTGAGACCCAGTACTTC.

The table lists this clonotype with many counts. An end of the junction does not agree with germline; a read error may underlie this. This chain connects TRBV5-1 to TRBJ2-7; no clear D. This CDR3 is 12 amino acids long. Germline V gives CDR1 SGHRS, CDR2 YFSETQ. CDR3 sequence: CASSLSGYEQYF. CDR3 coding DNA: TGTGCCAGCAGTTTATCCGGGTACGAGCAGTACTTC.